This T cell receptor beta chain was obtained from a study of T cells in Graves' hyperthyroidism and ophthalmopathy. TCR beta CDR3 regions were amplified from RNA. First-round RT-PCR targeting the TCR CDR3 was performed with the HTBI primer set. TCRdb called the multiplex PCR reads again in MiXCR, with one record for every CDR3 protein. The data contain fewer than 450,000 distinct CDR3 sequences, roughly 20% of them singletons. In its sample, this clonotype was seen many times. CDR3 size: 14 residues. CDR1 is SGHRS, CDR2 YFSETQ, per germline. V lost 0 bases and J lost 6, with 10 bases in between. V gene TRBV5-1 combines with J gene TRBJ1-5; D call uncertain. Sequencing was performed on blood. The clonotype originates from a man aged 18 to 30 with Graves' ophthalmopathy. The CDR3 DNA reads as TGCGCCAGCAGCTTGGACGGCTATAGTCAGCCCCAGCATTTT. Encoded protein: CASSLDGYSQPQHF.